This TCR beta chain is drawn from a study of T cell repertoires and HLA-DP antigens. Study-level information: CD4+ T cells were cocultured with HeLa cells expressing HLA-DP. DNA input averaged approximately 220 ng in sorted CD137+CD4+ and about 1,200 ng in pre-culture CD4+.

The PCR primers covered 54 TRBV and 13 TRBJ segments. Method: immunoSEQ multiplex PCR; TCRdb's copy keeps in-frame clones and lacks some. The table has around 70,000 clones, about four fifths seen once. The V gene lost 0 bases and the J gene lost 0 bases, with 7 bases spanning the gap. This CDR3 is built from 15 residues. CDR1 and CDR2 from the germline V gene are LGHNA and YNFKEQ. Comment on this clone: Its antigen remains unknown.

This TCR derives from a man in his 60s in good health and CMV-seronegative. The sequenced sample was CD4+ T cells from PBMCs. This chain joins TRBV4-2 and TRBJ2-3, with D possibly matching TRBD2 (6 bases). CDR3 loop: CASSQEGGSTDTQYF. The CDR3 bases are TGTGCCAGCAGCCAAGAGGGAGGTAGCACAGATACGCAGTATTTT.